This paragraph reports one T cell receptor beta chain. The antigen is not known. The source of the sample is a study of shared clonotypes between healthy human individuals. Sequenced by immunoSEQ multiplex PCR; TCRdb stores in-frame clones only, minus some. The table lists 2 million to 2.5 million clones, roughly 93% of them singletons. Findings and caveats of the study: Among non-shared clonotypes, generation probabilities were lower than among those shared by all four donors.

The CDR3 consists of 15 residues. Looked up from germline, CDR1 is WNHNN and CDR2 is SYGVQD (reference sequence). The V and J ends lost 3 bases and 2 bases respectively, with 14 bases between them. This sequence was found in a man in his late teens or twenties in good health. Some clones in this sample may be carry-over from other donors' samples. Sequencing used naive CD4+ T cells from PBMCs. Regarding subset: CD45RA+ positively selected. The chain employs TRBV10-1 and TRBJ2-7; possibly TRBD1 or TRBD2 for D (5 bases each). This chain's CDR3 is CASSDEGRKTYEQYF. CDR3 coding DNA: TGCGCCAGCAGTGATGAGGGACGGAAAACCTACGAGCAGTACTTC.